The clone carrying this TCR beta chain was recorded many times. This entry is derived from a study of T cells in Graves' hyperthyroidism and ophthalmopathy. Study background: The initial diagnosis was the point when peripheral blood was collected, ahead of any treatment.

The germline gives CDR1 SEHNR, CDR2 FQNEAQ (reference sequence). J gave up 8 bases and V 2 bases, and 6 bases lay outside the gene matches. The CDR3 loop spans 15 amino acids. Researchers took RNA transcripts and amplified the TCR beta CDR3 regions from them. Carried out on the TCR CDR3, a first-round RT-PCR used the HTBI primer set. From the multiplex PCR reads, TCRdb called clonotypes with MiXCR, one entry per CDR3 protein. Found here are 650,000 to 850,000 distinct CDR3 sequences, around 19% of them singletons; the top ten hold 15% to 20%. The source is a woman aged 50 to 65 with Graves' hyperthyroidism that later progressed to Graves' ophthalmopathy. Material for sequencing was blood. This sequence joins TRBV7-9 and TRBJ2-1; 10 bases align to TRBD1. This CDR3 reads CASSLYRDRGDEQFF. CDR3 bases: TGTGCCAGCAGCTTATATCGGGACAGGGGCGATGAGCAGTTCTTC.